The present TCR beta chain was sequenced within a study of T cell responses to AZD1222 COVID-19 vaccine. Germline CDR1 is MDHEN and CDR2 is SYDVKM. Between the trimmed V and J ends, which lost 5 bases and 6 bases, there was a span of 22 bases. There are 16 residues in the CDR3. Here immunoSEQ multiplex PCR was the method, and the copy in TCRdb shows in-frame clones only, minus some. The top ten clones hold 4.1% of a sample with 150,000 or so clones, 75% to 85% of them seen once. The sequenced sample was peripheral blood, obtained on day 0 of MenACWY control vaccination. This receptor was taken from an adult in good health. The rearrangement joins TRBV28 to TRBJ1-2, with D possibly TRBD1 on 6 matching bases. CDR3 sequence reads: CASSVVGGGQGHGYTF. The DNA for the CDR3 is TGTGCCAGCAGTGTCGTGGGGGGGGGCCAAGGTCATGGCTACACCTTC.